This TCR beta chain was captured by sequencing in a study of regulatory T cells in long-lasting Graves disease. On this clonotype: Its antigen is not known.

To make TCR beta libraries, researchers used iRepertoire HTBI primers and Arm-PCR of CDR3 regions. TCRdb re-analysed the multiplex PCR reads in MiXCR, keeping a single row per CDR3 protein. The sample comprises 300,000 to 500,000 distinct CDR3 sequences, more than 20% of which are singletons, and around 21% rests with the top ten. The V gene lost 5 bases and the J gene lost 2 bases, with 6 bases spanning the gap. The length of the CDR3 is 13 residues. The germline V gene has CDR1 KGHDR and CDR2 SFDVKD. Study-wide results and limits: Persistent disease preferred TRBV28, TRBJ1-2 and TRBJ2-5; new disease, TRBV20-1 and TRBJ2-1.

Time point in this sample: persistent/refractory GD, antithyroid drugs over 5 years with positive TRAb. Scientists built the TCR library using RNA that was extracted from PBMCs. Per American Thyroid Association guidelines, Graves' disease was diagnosed. A volume of approximately 8.4 milliliters of peripheral blood was collected in EDTA tubes. The starting material was peripheral blood mononuclear cells (PBMCs), obtained when the disease was refractory, from a patient treated with antithyroid drugs. V and J are TRBV24-1 and TRBJ1-5; D perhaps matches TRBD1 (6 bases). The TCR was taken from a female donor with Graves disease. The CDR3 DNA sequence: TGTGCCACCAGTGCAGGGGGCAATCAGCCCCAGCATTTT. Residues: CATSAGGNQPQHF.